This entry concerns a single T cell receptor (beta chain). Its antigen is unidentified. The sample belongs to a study of shared clonotypes between healthy human individuals. Study outcomes and limitations: Clonotype sharing across several donors was observed for roughly 5% of naive CD4 clonotypes. The study sampled only blood, and tissue repertoires likely differ.

The CDR3 is 14 residues long. Trimming stripped 0 bases from V and 2 bases from J, with 8 bases between. Germline V gives CDR1 SQVTM, CDR2 ANQGSEA. Method: immunoSEQ multiplex PCR; TCRdb's copy keeps in-frame clones and lacks some. Found here are around 2.3 million clones, approximately 96% of them singletons; the top ten hold over 0.1%. The sequencing sample was made of naive CD4+ T cells sorted from blood. Subset of the sample: CD45RA+ positively selected. The sequence derives from a man between 18 and 35 years old in good health. The chain joins TRBV29-1 to TRBJ1-5; D remains ambiguous. The CDR3: CSVEEGPGNQPQHF. CDR3 nucleotides: TGCAGCGTTGAAGAAGGGCCTGGCAATCAGCCCCAGCATTTT.